Following are 10 T cell receptor beta chains from one sample sequenced in a study of shared clonotypes between healthy human individuals. Terminally differentiated effector memory CD45RA+ cells were excluded from the naive CD8 cells, which were CD45RO-negative and positively selected for CCR7. Assay used: immunoSEQ multiplex PCR; TCRdb lists only in-frame clones, some missing. Altogether around 2,000,000 clones are present, about 95% being singletons, with the ten largest covering 1.2%. The source material was naive CD8+ T cells sorted from blood. The source of these receptors is a man between 18 and 29 years old in good health.

The genes are TRBV25-1 and TRBJ2-3; D may match TRBD1 or TRBD2 (7 bases each). CDR1 and CDR2 (germline): MGHDK, SYGVNS. Trimming shortened V by 4 bases and J by 0 bases, and 17 bases separated the two germline ends. CDR3 length: 17 amino acids. The CDR3 here is CASSGEGAGPSTDTQYF. In DNA, the CDR3 is TGTGCCAGCAGTGGGGAGGGGGCCGGCCCTAGCACAGATACGCAGTATTTT.

The chain couples TRBV5-5 to TRBJ2-1; 8 bases map to TRBD2. The CDR3 has 14 amino acids. Trimming at V came to 1 base and at J to 10 bases, leaving 7 bases not matched to a gene. Germline CDR1 reads SGHKS; CDR2 reads YYEKEE (reference sequence). CDR3 nucleotides: TGTGCCAGCAGCTTGAGTAGCGGGGAATGGGAGCAGTTCTTC. This encodes CASSLSSGEWEQFF.

The rearrangement uses TRBV6-5 and TRBJ2-7; 7 nucleotides align to TRBD2. Germline CDR1 reads MNHEY; CDR2 reads SVGAGI. J was trimmed by 3 bases and V by 4 bases; bases with no gene match: 6. The CDR3 is 14 amino acids. The CDR3 here is CASSSTAGSYEQYF. For the CDR3, the DNA is TGTGCCAGCAGTTCCACAGCGGGGAGCTACGAGCAGTACTTC.

The chain couples TRBV9 to TRBJ2-3; D ambiguous. This CDR3 contains 15 residues. Trimming removed 0 bases at V and 1 base at J, with 9 bases between. The germline V gene encodes CDR1 SGDLS and CDR2 YYNGEE. This chain's CDR3 is CASSVDLGRTDTQYF. Here the CDR3 DNA reads TGTGCCAGCAGCGTAGATCTAGGCCGCACAGATACGCAGTATTTT.

CDR3 nucleotides: TGTGCCAGTCGTAACGCAGGGGTCCCCCACGAGCAGTACTTC. Its translation is CASRNAGVPHEQYF. The V and J genes are TRBV13 and TRBJ2-7, with a possible D match to TRBD1 (6 bases). From germline, CDR1 is PRHDT and CDR2 FYEKMQ (reference sequence). CDR3 size: 14 residues. V lost 9 bases and J 5 bases, leaving 20 bases between the germline ends. Combining the CDR3 with reference TRBV13 and TRBJ2-7 gives the whole variable domain AAGVIQSPRHLIKEKRETATLKCYPIPRHDTVYWYQQGPGQDPQFLISFYEKMQSDKGSIPDRFSAQQFSDYHSELNMSSLELGDSALYFCASRNAGVPHEQYFGPGTRLTVT.

V gene TRBV7-9 combines with J gene TRBJ1-1; D gene uncertain. The CDR3 totals 14 residues. V was clipped by 1 base and J by 5 bases, with 11 bases between them. From germline, CDR1 is SEHNR and CDR2 FQNEAQ (reference sequence). The CDR3 region is CASSLDGLRTEAFF. The CDR3 nucleotides read TGTGCCAGCAGCTTAGATGGGTTACGAACTGAAGCTTTCTTT.

Details on this clone: An end of the junction does not agree with germline; a read error may underlie this. V gene TRBV7-8 combines with J gene TRBJ2-5, with TRBD1 identical over 12 bases. The CDR3 is made up of 18 amino acids. CDR1 is SGHVS and CDR2 is FQNEAQ in the germline V gene. This CDR3 is CASSLDSWDRGHQETQYF. CDR3 in DNA: TGTGCCAGCAGTTTAGACTCATGGGACAGGGGGCACCAAGAGACCCAGTACTTC.

With respect to this clone: The same CDR3 is also encoded by other DNA sequences in this sample. The chain couples TRBV6-6 to TRBJ2-3; D remains unclear. From germline, CDR1 is MNHNY and CDR2 SVGAGI (reference sequence). The ends were cut back, 6 bases at V and 4 bases at J, with 8 bases in the middle. The CDR3 sequence is 12 residues long. CDR3 loop: CASSPPADTQYF. The CDR3, as DNA: TGTGCCAGCAGCCCCCCCGCAGATACGCAGTATTTT.

The J gene is TRBJ2-7, the V gene TRBV5-5, with D perhaps TRBD1 (6 bases). Germline loops: CDR1 SGHKS, CDR2 YYEKEE (reference sequence). The germline V and J ends were trimmed by 6 bases and 3 bases, with 16 bases remaining between them. The CDR3 length is 14 residues. The CDR3 protein is CASNSWGRVYEQYF. The CDR3 DNA is TGTGCCAGCAATTCCTGGGGGCGCGTCTACGAGCAGTACTTC. Variable domain in full (rest from reference TRBV5-5 and TRBJ2-7): DAGVTQSPTHLIKTRGQQVTLRCSPISGHKSVSWYQQVLGQGPQFIFQYYEKEERGRGNFPDRFSARQFPNYSSELNVNALLLGDSALYLCASNSWGRVYEQYFGPGTRLTVT.

This clone was seen only once. CDR3 coding DNA: TGTGCCAGCAGCTTAATTGGAAGGGGCGGGAACACTGAAGCTTTCTTT. This gives the protein CASSLIGRGGNTEAFF. The V and J genes are TRBV7-9 and TRBJ1-1; D is possibly TRBD1 (5 bases). This CDR3 is built from 16 residues. Trimming took off 2 bases at V and 1 base at J, with 14 bases between the two ends. Germline V gives CDR1 SEHNR, CDR2 FQNEAQ (reference sequence).